A single sample is the source of the 26 T cell receptor beta chains below, sequenced in a study of blood T cell repertoires in COVID-19. Clones were read by immunoSEQ multiplex PCR, and TCRdb kept only the in-frame ones, dropping some. The top ten clones hold approximately 5% of a sample with 100,000 to 150,000 clones, over 85% of them seen once. The sequenced material came from peripheral blood. These TCRs come from a man aged 55 to 70 with COVID-19, enrolled during active disease.

The chain couples TRBV6-2 or TRBV6-3 to TRBJ2-1, with 7 bases matching TRBD2. Per the germline V gene, CDR1 is MNHEY and CDR2 is SVGEGT. The CDR3 is made up of 19 amino acids. Unmatched junction bases numbered 22, after V lost 5 bases and J lost 6 bases. The CDR3 DNA is TGTGCCAGCAGTATCCGGGAGGCCGGGAGGCGACACACCGGCAATGAGCAGTTCTTC. It codes for CASSIREAGRRHTGNEQFF.

This rearrangement joins TRBV6-5 to TRBJ2-1; no clear D gene. The CDR3 is made up of 15 amino acids. The germline V gene encodes CDR1 MNHEY and CDR2 SVGAGI. V shed 6 bases and J shed 0 bases, with 12 bases lying between them. The CDR3 DNA reads TGTGCCAGCAGGAAATTAGTTAGCTCCTACAATGAGCAGTTCTTC. It codes for CASRKLVSSYNEQFF.

The chain uses TRBV27 and TRBJ1-1; D gene uncertain. Trimming shortened V by 6 bases and J by 1 base, and 9 bases separated the two germline ends. This CDR3 has 13 amino acids. Germline V gives CDR1 MNHEY, CDR2 SMNVEV (reference sequence). This CDR3 reads CASRGLPNTEAFF. DNA for the CDR3: TGTGCCAGCAGGGGCCTTCCGAACACTGAAGCTTTCTTT.

The chain combines TRBV10-3 with TRBJ2-1; 8 positions agree with TRBD1. The CDR3 has 15 residues. The V gene's germline CDR1 is ENHRY and CDR2 SYGVKD. Trimming took 7 bases from V and 6 from J; bases not matched to a gene: 11. The CDR3 bases are TGTGCCATCACTGACCCCGGACAGGGTGGCAATGAGCAGTTCTTC. Its translation: CAITDPGQGGNEQFF.

The chain recombines TRBV19 with TRBJ2-3; weak D call: TRBD1 (6 bases). This CDR3 region has 17 residues. Germline-derived CDR1 and CDR2 are LNHDA and SQIVND (reference sequence). V lost 3 bases and J lost 4, with 20 bases in between. In nucleotides, the CDR3 is TGTGCCAGTAGTATTTCCTGGAACAGGGAGAGACCAGATACGCAGTATTTT. Translated: CASSISWNRERPDTQYF. Complete variable domain (other parts from reference TRBV19 and TRBJ2-3): DGGITQSPKYLFRKEGQNVTLSCEQNLNHDAMYWYRQDPGQGLRLIYYSQIVNDFQKGDIAEGYSVSREKKESFPLTVTSAQKNPTAFYLCASSISWNRERPDTQYFGPGTRLTVL.

V and J are TRBV6-6 and TRBJ2-2; 8 nucleotides match TRBD1. The CDR3 runs 15 residues. V lost 7 bases and J lost 0; bases outside the gene matches: 4. Germline CDR1 and CDR2: MNHNY and SVGAGI (reference sequence). This CDR3 is CASTPQGANTGELFF. DNA of the CDR3: TGTGCCAGCACACCACAGGGGGCGAACACCGGGGAGCTGTTTTTT.

The genes are TRBV21-1 and TRBJ1-5; TRBD1, the table's D call, was not compared with the DNA. TRBV21-1 is marked as a pseudogene. The CDR3 contains 17 residues. For the CDR3, the DNA is TGTGCCAGCAGCAAAGCAGCCACAGGGGGTTACTGTCAGCCCCAGCATTTT. Protein product: CASSKAATGGYCQPQHF.

CDR3 amino acids: CASSLKGLAPSGANVLTF. DNA for the CDR3: TGTGCCAGCAGCTTAAAAGGACTAGCTCCCTCTGGGGCCAACGTCCTGACTTTC. This sequence joins TRBV7-3 and TRBJ2-6, with 8 bases that match TRBD2. Germline-derived CDR1 and CDR2 are SGHTA and FQGTGA. The CDR3 totals 18 residues. Germline trimming cut 1 base from V and 0 bases from J; bases unmatched to any gene: 5.

The chain employs TRBV18 and TRBJ1-1, with a possible D match to TRBD1 (6 bases). Germline CDR1 KGHSH, CDR2 LQKENI. The CDR3 extends over 17 amino acids. V shed 3 bases and J shed 9 bases, with 26 bases lying between them. The CDR3 DNA sequence: TGTGCCAGCTCACCGGGCCCTAGACAGGTCGGCCCGGGCCAAGCTTTCTTT. Protein sequence: CASSPGPRQVGPGQAFF.

This sequence joins TRBV30 and TRBJ1-1, with D perhaps TRBD1 (5 bases). This CDR3 has 11 amino acids. Trimming took 0 bases from V and 12 from J, leaving 11 bases between them. Germline assignment: CDR1 GTSNPN and CDR2 SVGIG (reference sequence). CDR3 coding DNA: TGTGCCTGGAGTGTACAGTCAGGGACTTTCTTT. This encodes CAWSVQSGTFF. Supplemented by reference TRBV30 and TRBJ1-1, the full variable domain reads SQTIHQWPATLVQPVGSPLSLECTVEGTSNPNLYWYRQAAGRGLQLLFYSVGIGQISSEVPQNLSASRPQDRQFILSSKKLLLSDSGFYLCAWSVQSGTFFGQGTRLTVV.

The V gene is TRBV5-6, the J gene TRBJ2-2, with a tentative D call TRBD1 (6 bases). Germline values: CDR1 SGHDT, CDR2 YYEEEE. V gave up 4 bases and J gave up 5 bases, with 12 bases separating them. The CDR3 has 14 residues. This chain's CDR3 is CASSRTVGTGELFF. For the CDR3, the DNA is TGTGCCAGCAGCCGGACAGTAGGGACCGGGGAGCTGTTTTTT.

The genes are TRBV7-9 and TRBJ2-1; the match to TRBD2 covers 8 bases. This CDR3 contains 16 residues. CDR1 SEHNR and CDR2 FQNEAQ come from the germline V gene (reference sequence). The junction had 8 bases not matched to a gene; V was cut back by 5 bases and J by 2 bases. The CDR3 bases are TGTGCCAGCAGCCCCGAGGACGGGAGGGCCTACAATGAGCAGTTCTTC. Encoded protein: CASSPEDGRAYNEQFF.

The chain links TRBV15 to TRBJ1-5; tentative D call: TRBD1 (6 bases). Germline CDR1 reads LNHNV; CDR2 reads YYDKDF (reference sequence). This CDR3 has 15 amino acids. Trimming took off 5 bases at V and 7 bases at J, with 18 bases between the two ends. CDR3 amino acids: CATSFHREGGQPQHF. The CDR3 DNA reads TGTGCCACCAGCTTCCACAGGGAGGGCGGACAGCCCCAGCATTTT.

The J gene is TRBJ1-2, the V gene TRBV11-2; D gene uncertain. The CDR3 length is 15 residues. The ends were cut back, 1 base at V and 6 bases at J, with 15 bases in the middle. Germline V gives CDR1 SGHAT, CDR2 FQNNGV. CDR3 residues: CASSLGPSRVDGYTF. For the CDR3, the DNA is TGTGCCAGCAGCTTAGGGCCGAGCCGGGTTGATGGCTACACCTTC. The full variable domain, with the rest looked up from reference TRBV11-2 and TRBJ1-2, is EAGVAQSPRYKIIEKRQSVAFWCNPISGHATLYWYQQILGQGPKLLIQFQNNGVVDDSQLPKDRFSAERLKGVDSTLKIQPAKLEDSAVYLCASSLGPSRVDGYTFGSGTRLTVV.

V usage is TRBV5-1 and J usage is TRBJ2-2, with 7 bases fitting TRBD1. J gave up 2 bases and V 6 bases, and 4 bases lay outside the gene matches. CDR3 length equals 14 residues. The germline V gene has CDR1 SGHRS and CDR2 YFSETQ. The CDR3 DNA reads TGCGCCAGCATGGGACAGACTAACACCGGGGAGCTGTTTTTT. Translating gives CASMGQTNTGELFF.

The chain recombines TRBV15 with TRBJ1-2; 8 bases are a match to TRBD1. Germline assignment: CDR1 LNHNV and CDR2 YYDKDF (reference sequence). J lost 4 bases, V lost 0 bases, and 13 bases had no gene match. There are 18 residues in the CDR3. The CDR3 loop is CATSRDFSGQASGYGYTF. For the CDR3, the DNA is TGTGCCACCAGCAGAGATTTCTCGGGACAGGCGTCTGGCTATGGCTACACCTTC. The variable domain in full, completed from reference TRBV15 and TRBJ1-2, reads DAMVIQNPRYQVTQFGKPVTLSCSQTLNHNVMYWYQQKSSQAPKLLFHYYDKDFNNEADTPDNFQSRRPNTSFCFLDIRSPGLGDTAMYLCATSRDFSGQASGYGYTFGSGTRLTVV.

The chain carries TRBV2 and TRBJ2-7, with 8 bases matching TRBD1. Per germline, CDR1 SNHLY and CDR2 FYNNEI. This CDR3 has 14 residues. The trim removed 1 base at V and 6 bases at J, leaving 5 bases unmatched. CDR3 nucleotide sequence: TGTGCCAGCAGTGAAGGGGTCAGGGGGCTCGAGCAGTACTTC. Its protein product is CASSEGVRGLEQYF. Together with reference TRBV2 and TRBJ2-7, the CDR3 gives the full variable domain: EPEVTQTPSHQVTQMGQEVILRCVPISNHLYFYWYRQILGQKVEFLVSFYNNEISEKSEIFDDQFSVERPDGSNFTLKIRSTKLEDSAMYFCASSEGVRGLEQYFGPGTRLTVT.

The V call is TRBV9, the J call TRBJ2-2, with D perhaps matching TRBD1 (6 bases). V was pared by 10 bases and J by 3 bases, with 19 bases between. Germline V gives CDR1 SGDLS, CDR2 YYNGEE. The CDR3 totals 15 residues. CDR3 sequence (DNA): TGTGCCGGGTCTATGGGGCCAGGGGACACCGGGGAGCTGTTTTTT. It translates to CAGSMGPGDTGELFF.

J is TRBJ2-7 and V is TRBV4-3, with TRBD1 identical over 7 bases. Per the germline V gene, CDR1 is LGHNA and CDR2 is YSLEER. V lost 2 bases and J lost 1; bases outside the gene matches: 2. The CDR3 contains 14 residues. The CDR3 protein is CASSQNRGSYEQYF. CDR3 nucleotides: TGCGCCAGCAGCCAAAACAGGGGATCCTACGAGCAGTACTTC.

The chain combines TRBV27 with TRBJ1-4; no definite D call. The germline V gene has CDR1 MNHEY and CDR2 SMNVEV (reference sequence). The length of the CDR3 is 14 residues. The V gene lost 4 bases and the J gene lost 7 bases, with 13 bases spanning the gap. CDR3 coding DNA: TGTGCCAGCAGTTCGCAGGCCCCGAGTGAAAAACTGTTTTTT. The encoded protein is CASSSQAPSEKLFF.

This chain joins TRBV20-1 and TRBJ2-7, with 10 positions matching TRBD2. After removal of 3 bases from V and 3 bases from J, the junction contained 11 bases not matched to a gene. This CDR3 is built from 16 residues. CDR1 DFQATT and CDR2 SNEGSKA come from the germline V gene (reference sequence). The CDR3 protein is CSASSPTSGLGYEQYF. The CDR3 coding sequence is TGCAGTGCTAGTTCCCCGACTAGCGGGTTGGGCTACGAGCAGTACTTC.

The chain uses TRBV5-1 and TRBJ1-1; weak D call: TRBD1 (5 bases). The CDR3 totals 14 residues. With 4 bases removed from V and 2 bases from J, the gap between germline ends came to 12 bases. CDR1 is SGHRS and CDR2 is YFSETQ in the germline V gene. The CDR3 DNA reads TGCGCCAGCAGCGCGGGACCGGCTAACACTGAAGCTTTCTTT. Protein product: CASSAGPANTEAFF. Complete variable domain (other parts from reference TRBV5-1 and TRBJ1-1): KAGVTQTPRYLIKTRGQQVTLSCSPISGHRSVSWYQQTPGQGLQFLFEYFSETQRNKGNFPGRFSGRQFSNSRSEMNVSTLELGDSALYLCASSAGPANTEAFFGQGTRLTVV.

The chain uses TRBV18 and TRBJ2-7, with a weak D call TRBD2 (5 bases). The CDR3 totals 13 residues. V was shortened by 5 bases and J by 2 bases, with 10 bases between the two germline ends. Germline V gives CDR1 KGHSH, CDR2 LQKENI. The CDR3 loop reads CASSGSSPYEQYF. The DNA for the CDR3 is TGTGCCAGCTCAGGGAGTTCGCCCTACGAGCAGTACTTC.

This chain connects TRBV7-3 to TRBJ2-7; tentative D call: TRBD2 (6 bases). CDR1 is SGHTA and CDR2 is FQGTGA in the germline V gene. Trimming removed 5 bases from V and 3 bases from J, with 11 bases in between. The CDR3 loop spans 13 amino acids. CDR3 loop: CASSVRRGYEQYF. The CDR3, as DNA: TGTGCCAGCAGCGTTAGGAGGGGCTACGAGCAGTACTTC. Together with reference TRBV7-3 and TRBJ2-7, the CDR3 gives the full variable domain: GAGVSQTPSNKVTEKGKYVELRCDPISGHTALYWYRQSLGQGPEFLIYFQGTGAADDSGLPNDRFFAVRPEGSVSTLKIQRTERGDSAVYLCASSVRRGYEQYFGPGTRLTVT.

This clone has a single count. The chain combines TRBV29-1 with TRBJ1-1, with 7 positions matching TRBD1. The CDR3 loop spans 11 amino acids. Germline V CDR1 and CDR2: SQVTM, ANQGSEA. As DNA, the CDR3 is TGCACCGCGGGAGGGGGCGCTGAAGCTTTCTTT. Translation gives CTAGGGAEAFF.

The chain joins TRBV18 to TRBJ1-5; 9 bases fit TRBD1. The CDR3 is 18 residues long. Germline V CDR1 and CDR2: KGHSH, LQKENI. The V gene end was trimmed by 6 bases and the J gene end by 1 base; junction bases not matched to a gene: 13. The CDR3 spells CASSPVTGQGRSNQPQHF. In DNA form, the CDR3 reads TGTGCCAGCTCGCCCGTCACGGGACAGGGACGGAGCAATCAGCCCCAGCATTTT.